This TCR beta chain appears in the sequencing data of a study of radiotherapy plus CTLA-4 blockade in lung cancer. This clone was seen a single time. Libraries were prepared by immunoSEQ multiplex PCR; TCRdb keeps only in-frame clonotypes and omits some of them. Counted here are about 77,000 clones, nearly 75% occurring once; the ten biggest clones make up roughly a tenth. The study treated chemo-refractory metastatic non-small-cell lung cancer patients with focal radiation plus ipilimumab CTLA-4 blockade. Germline V gives CDR1 SGHTA, CDR2 FQGNSA. This CDR3 region has 15 residues. Trimming removed 6 bases at V and 6 bases at J, with 15 bases between.

Material: peripheral blood, obtained from a patient treated with radiotherapy plus ipilimumab. The receptor was isolated from a human donor with non-small cell lung cancer whose response to radiotherapy plus ipilimumab could not be evaluated. This rearrangement joins TRBV7-2 to TRBJ1-6; D is undetermined. The CDR3 reads CASSTSARLNSPLHF. The CDR3 nucleotides are TGTGCCAGCAGTACCAGTGCCCGCCTTAATTCACCCCTCCACTTT.